This record looks at one T cell receptor beta chain sequence and its context. Its target is unknown. The sequenced fragment ends 3 residues before the CDR3 boundary, so the rest is inferred from the germline J gene. These data originate in a study of T cells in women clearing cervical HPV infection. Study-wide findings and caveats: Controls had more TRBV6-7 (approximately 0.16%) than cases (approximately 0.11%).

The table came from immunoSEQ multiplex PCR; TCRdb's copy has only in-frame clones and leaves some out. Its table records 20,000 to 25,000 clones. Trimming at V came to 6 bases and at J to 4 bases, leaving 12 bases not matched to a gene. Germline loops: CDR1 MNHEY, CDR2 SVGEGT. The CDR3 loop spans 16 amino acids. Material: blood buffy coat. The gene calls are TRBV6-2 or TRBV6-3 and TRBJ2-7; 10 bases map to TRBD1. This receptor was identified in a woman between 18 and 69 years old with a cervical HPV16 infection that either progressed to CIN3+ or cleared (not recorded which). CDR3 bases read: TGTGCCAGCAGCCACTCCACGGGACAGGGGAAATACGAG. As protein: CASSHSTGQGKYE. The full-length CDR3 reads as CASSHSTGQGKYEQYF.